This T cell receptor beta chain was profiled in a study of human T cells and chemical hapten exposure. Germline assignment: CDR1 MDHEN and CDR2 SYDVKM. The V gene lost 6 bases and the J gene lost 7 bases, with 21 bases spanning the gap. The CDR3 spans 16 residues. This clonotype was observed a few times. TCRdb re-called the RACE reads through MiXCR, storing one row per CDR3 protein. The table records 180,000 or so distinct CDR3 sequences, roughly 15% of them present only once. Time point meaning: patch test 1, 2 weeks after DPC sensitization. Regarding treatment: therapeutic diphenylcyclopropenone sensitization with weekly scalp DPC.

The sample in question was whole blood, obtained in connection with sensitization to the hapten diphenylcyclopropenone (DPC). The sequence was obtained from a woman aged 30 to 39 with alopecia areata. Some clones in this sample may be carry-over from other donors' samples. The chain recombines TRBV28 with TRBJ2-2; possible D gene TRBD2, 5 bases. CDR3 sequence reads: CASSRGSNVLGGELFF. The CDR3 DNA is TGTGCCAGCAGCAGAGGGTCTAATGTATTAGGCGGGGAGCTGTTTTTT.